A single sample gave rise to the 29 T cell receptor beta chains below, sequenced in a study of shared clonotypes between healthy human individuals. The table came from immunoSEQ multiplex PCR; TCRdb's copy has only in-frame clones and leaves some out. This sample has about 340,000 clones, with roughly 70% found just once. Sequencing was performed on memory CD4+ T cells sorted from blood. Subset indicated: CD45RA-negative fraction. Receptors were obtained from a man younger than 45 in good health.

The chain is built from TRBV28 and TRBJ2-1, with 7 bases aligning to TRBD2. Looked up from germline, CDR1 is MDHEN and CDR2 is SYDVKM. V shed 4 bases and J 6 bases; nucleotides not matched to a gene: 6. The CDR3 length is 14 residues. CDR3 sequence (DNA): TGTGCCAGCAGTTGGAGAGGCGGGGGCAATGAGCAGTTCTTC. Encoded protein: CASSWRGGGNEQFF.

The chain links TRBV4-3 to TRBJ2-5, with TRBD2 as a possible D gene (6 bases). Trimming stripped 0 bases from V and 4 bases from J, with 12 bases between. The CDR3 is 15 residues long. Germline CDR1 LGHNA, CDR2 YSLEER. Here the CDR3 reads CASSQDRRGGETQYF. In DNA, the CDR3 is TGCGCCAGCAGCCAAGACCGTAGGGGAGGAGAGACCCAGTACTTC.

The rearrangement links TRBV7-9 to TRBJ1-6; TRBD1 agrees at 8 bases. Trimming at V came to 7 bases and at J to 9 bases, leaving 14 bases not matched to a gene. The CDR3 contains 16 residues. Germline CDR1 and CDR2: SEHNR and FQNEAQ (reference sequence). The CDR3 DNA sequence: TGTGCCAGCACCTCTTCGTCCGGACAGGGTAGTTCACCCCTCCACTTT. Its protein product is CASTSSSGQGSSPLHF.

For the CDR3, the DNA is TGTGCTAGTGGTTTCCATATGATAGGGAAGTCGCAGTACTTC. It encodes CASGFHMIGKSQYF. The chain joins TRBV12-5 to TRBJ2-7; unclear D gene. This CDR3 is 14 amino acids long. Trimming shortened V by 3 bases and J by 9 bases, and 18 bases separated the two germline ends. CDR1 is LGHNT, CDR2 FRNRAP, per germline.

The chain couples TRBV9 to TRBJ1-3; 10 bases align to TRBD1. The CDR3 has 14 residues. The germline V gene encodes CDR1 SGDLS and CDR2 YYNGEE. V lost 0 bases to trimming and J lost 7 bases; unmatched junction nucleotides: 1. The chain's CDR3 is CASSVEGQGNTIYF. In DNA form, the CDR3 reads TGTGCCAGCAGCGTAGAGGGACAGGGGAACACCATATATTTT.

In DNA, the CDR3 is TGTGCCAGCACCTCGGAAGTAGCGGCTAGCTCCTACGAGCAGTACTTC. This codes for CASTSEVAASSYEQYF. This chain connects TRBV5-5 to TRBJ2-7; D may be TRBD2 (6 bases). The CDR3 has 16 amino acids. The V and J ends lost 6 bases and 0 bases respectively, with 19 bases between them. Germline lookup yields CDR1 SGHKS and CDR2 YYEKEE (reference sequence).

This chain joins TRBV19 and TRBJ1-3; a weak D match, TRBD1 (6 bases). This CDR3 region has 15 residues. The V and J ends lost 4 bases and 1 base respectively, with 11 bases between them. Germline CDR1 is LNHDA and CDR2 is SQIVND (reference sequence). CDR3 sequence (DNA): TGTGCCAGTAGTACGGCAGGGGTTTCTGGAAACACCATATATTTT. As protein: CASSTAGVSGNTIYF. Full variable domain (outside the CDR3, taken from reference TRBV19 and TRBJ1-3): DGGITQSPKYLFRKEGQNVTLSCEQNLNHDAMYWYRQDPGQGLRLIYYSQIVNDFQKGDIAEGYSVSREKKESFPLTVTSAQKNPTAFYLCASSTAGVSGNTIYFGEGSWLTVV.

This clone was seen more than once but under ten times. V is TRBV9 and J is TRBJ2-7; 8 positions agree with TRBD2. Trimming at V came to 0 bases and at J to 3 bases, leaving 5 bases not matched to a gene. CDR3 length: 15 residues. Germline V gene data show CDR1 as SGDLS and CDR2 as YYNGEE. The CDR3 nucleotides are TGTGCCAGCAGCGTAGCGCCGGGAGGGTTCTACGAGCAGTACTTC. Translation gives CASSVAPGGFYEQYF.

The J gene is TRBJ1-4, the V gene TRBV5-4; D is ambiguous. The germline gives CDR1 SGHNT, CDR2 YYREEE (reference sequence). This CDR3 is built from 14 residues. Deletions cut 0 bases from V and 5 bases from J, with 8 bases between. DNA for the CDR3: TGTGCCAGCAGCTTGGGTCGGAGAAATGAAAAACTGTTTTTT. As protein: CASSLGRRNEKLFF.

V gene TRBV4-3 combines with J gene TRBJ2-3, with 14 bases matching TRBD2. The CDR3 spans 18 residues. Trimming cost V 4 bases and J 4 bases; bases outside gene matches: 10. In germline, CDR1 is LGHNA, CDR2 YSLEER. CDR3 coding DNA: TGCGCCAGCAGCCGAGGGACTAGCGGGAGAGGTGAAGCAGATACGCAGTATTTT. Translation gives CASSRGTSGRGEADTQYF.

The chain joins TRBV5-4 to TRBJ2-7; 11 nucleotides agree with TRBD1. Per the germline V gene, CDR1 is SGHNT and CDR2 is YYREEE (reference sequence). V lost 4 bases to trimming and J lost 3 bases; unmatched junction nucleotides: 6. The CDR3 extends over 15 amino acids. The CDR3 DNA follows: TGTGCCAGCAGCGATGCCGGGACAGGGGGCTACGAGCAGTACTTC. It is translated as CASSDAGTGGYEQYF.

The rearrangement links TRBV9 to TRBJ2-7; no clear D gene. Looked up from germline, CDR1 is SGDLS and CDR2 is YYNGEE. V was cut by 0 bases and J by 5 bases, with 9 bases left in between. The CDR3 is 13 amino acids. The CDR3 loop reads CASSVGVGNEQYF. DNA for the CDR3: TGTGCCAGCAGCGTAGGAGTGGGAAACGAGCAGTACTTC.

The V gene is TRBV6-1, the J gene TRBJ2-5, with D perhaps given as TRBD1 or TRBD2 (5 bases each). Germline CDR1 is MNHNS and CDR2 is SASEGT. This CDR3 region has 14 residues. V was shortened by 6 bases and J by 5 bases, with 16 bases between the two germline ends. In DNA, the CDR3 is TGTGCCAGCAGCCGCTTATGGGACGGGGAGACCCAGTACTTC. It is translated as CASSRLWDGETQYF.

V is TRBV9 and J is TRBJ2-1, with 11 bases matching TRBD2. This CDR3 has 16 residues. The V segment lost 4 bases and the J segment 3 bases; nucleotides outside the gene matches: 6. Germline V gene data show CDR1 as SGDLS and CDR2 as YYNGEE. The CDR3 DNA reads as TGTGCCAGCAGCCCCGAGGGGACTAGCGGCTACAATGAGCAGTTCTTC. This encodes CASSPEGTSGYNEQFF.

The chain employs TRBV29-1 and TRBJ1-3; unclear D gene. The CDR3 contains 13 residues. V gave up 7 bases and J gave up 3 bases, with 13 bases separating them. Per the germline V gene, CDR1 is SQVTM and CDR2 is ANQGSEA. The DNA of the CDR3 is TGCAGCGCTCTAGTACCGGGTGGAAACACCATATATTTT. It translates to CSALVPGGNTIYF.

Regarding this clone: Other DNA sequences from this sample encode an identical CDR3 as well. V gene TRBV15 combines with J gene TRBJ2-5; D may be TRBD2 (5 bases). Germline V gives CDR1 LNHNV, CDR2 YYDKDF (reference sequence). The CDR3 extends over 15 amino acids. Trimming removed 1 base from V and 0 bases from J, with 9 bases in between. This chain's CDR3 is CATSRGPGNQETQYF. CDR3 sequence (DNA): TGTGCCACCAGCAGAGGTCCGGGAAACCAAGAGACCCAGTACTTC. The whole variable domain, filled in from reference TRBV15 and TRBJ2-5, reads DAMVIQNPRYQVTQFGKPVTLSCSQTLNHNVMYWYQQKSSQAPKLLFHYYDKDFNNEADTPDNFQSRRPNTSFCFLDIRSPGLGDTAMYLCATSRGPGNQETQYFGPGTRLLVL.

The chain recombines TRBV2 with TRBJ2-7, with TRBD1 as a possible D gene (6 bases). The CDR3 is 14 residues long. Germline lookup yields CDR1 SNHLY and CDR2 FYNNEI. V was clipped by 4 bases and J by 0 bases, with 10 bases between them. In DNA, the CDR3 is TGTGCCAGCAGTGGTCTAGGGGGCTCCTACGAGCAGTACTTC. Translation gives CASSGLGGSYEQYF.

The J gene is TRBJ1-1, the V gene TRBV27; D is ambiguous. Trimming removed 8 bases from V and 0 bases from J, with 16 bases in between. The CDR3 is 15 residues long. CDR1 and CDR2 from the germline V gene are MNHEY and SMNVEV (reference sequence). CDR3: CASHRTPVVNTEAFF. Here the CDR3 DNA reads TGTGCCAGCCACCGGACCCCGGTAGTGAACACTGAAGCTTTCTTT.

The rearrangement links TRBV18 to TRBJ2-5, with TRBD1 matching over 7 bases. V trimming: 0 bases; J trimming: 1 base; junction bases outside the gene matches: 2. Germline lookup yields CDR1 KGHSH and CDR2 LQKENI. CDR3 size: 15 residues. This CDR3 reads CASSPPGGLQETQYF. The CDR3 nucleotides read TGTGCCAGCTCACCACCAGGGGGCCTCCAAGAGACCCAGTACTTC.

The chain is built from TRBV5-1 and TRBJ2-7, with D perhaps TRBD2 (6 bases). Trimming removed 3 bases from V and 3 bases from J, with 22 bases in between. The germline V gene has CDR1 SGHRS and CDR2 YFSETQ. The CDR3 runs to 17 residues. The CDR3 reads CASSSPWRTGTGYEQYF. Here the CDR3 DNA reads TGCGCCAGCAGCTCCCCGTGGCGTACCGGGACTGGCTACGAGCAGTACTTC.

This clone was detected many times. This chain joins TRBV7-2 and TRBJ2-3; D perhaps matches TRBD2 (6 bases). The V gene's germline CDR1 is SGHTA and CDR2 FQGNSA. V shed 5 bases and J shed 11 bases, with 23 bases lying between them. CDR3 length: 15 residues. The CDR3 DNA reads TGTGCCAGCAGCCGTGGGGGGAACAGCGCACTGGGGCAGTATTTT. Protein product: CASSRGGNSALGQYF.

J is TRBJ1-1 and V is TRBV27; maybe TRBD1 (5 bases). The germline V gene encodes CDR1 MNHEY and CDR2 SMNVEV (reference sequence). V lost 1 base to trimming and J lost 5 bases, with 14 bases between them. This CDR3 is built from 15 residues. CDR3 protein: CASSLLAGTGTEAFF. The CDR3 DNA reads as TGTGCCAGCAGTTTATTAGCCGGGACGGGGACTGAAGCTTTCTTT.

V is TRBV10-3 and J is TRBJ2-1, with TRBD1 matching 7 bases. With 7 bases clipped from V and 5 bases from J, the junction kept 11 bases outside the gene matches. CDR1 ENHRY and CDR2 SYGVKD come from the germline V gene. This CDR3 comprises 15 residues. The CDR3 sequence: CAITATGSGNNEQFF. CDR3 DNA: TGTGCCATCACCGCGACAGGGTCCGGCAACAATGAGCAGTTCTTC.

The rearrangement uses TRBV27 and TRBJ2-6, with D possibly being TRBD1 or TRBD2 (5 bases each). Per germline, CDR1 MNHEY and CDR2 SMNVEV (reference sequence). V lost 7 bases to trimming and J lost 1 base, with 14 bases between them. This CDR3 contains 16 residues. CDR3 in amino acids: CASNSGTRSGANVLTF. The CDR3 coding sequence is TGTGCCAGCAATTCAGGGACCCGGTCTGGGGCCAACGTCCTGACTTTC.

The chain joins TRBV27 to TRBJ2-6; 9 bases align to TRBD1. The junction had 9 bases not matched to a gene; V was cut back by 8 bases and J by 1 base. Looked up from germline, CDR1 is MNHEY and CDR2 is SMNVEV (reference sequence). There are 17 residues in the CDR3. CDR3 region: CASAPGQGGSGANVLTF. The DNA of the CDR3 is TGTGCCAGCGCCCCGGGACAGGGAGGTTCTGGGGCCAACGTCCTGACTTTC.

CDR3 coding DNA: TGTGCCAGTAGACCCAGGACAGGAGTTAATCAGCCCCAGCATTTT. It yields the protein CASRPRTGVNQPQHF. The chain has TRBV19 and TRBJ1-5, with 7 bases lining up with TRBD1. V lost 6 bases to trimming and J lost 4 bases; unmatched junction nucleotides: 9. CDR1 is LNHDA and CDR2 is SQIVND in the germline V gene (reference sequence). The CDR3 totals 15 residues.

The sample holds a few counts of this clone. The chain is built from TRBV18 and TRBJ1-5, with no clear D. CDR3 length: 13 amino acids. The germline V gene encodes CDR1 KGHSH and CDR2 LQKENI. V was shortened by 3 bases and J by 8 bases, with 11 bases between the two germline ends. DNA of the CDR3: TGTGCCAGCTCACCCCCGCCCCCGGAGCCCCAGCATTTT. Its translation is CASSPPPPEPQHF.

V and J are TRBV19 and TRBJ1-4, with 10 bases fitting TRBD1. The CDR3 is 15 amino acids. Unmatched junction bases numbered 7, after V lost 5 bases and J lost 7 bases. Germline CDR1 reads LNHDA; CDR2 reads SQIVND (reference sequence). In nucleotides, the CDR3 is TGTGCCAGTAGTCCGGGACAGGGGCGAGGTGAAAAACTGTTTTTT. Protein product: CASSPGQGRGEKLFF.

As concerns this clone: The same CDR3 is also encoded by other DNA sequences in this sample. CDR3 nucleotide sequence: TGTGCCAGCAGCCCCAGACCGGGAGACGAGCAGTACTTC. The encoded protein is CASSPRPGDEQYF. The chain couples TRBV7-2 to TRBJ2-7; a weak D match, TRBD2 (6 bases). The CDR3 length is 13 residues. The germline V gene encodes CDR1 SGHTA and CDR2 FQGNSA. Trimming stripped 5 bases from V and 5 bases from J, with 13 bases between.